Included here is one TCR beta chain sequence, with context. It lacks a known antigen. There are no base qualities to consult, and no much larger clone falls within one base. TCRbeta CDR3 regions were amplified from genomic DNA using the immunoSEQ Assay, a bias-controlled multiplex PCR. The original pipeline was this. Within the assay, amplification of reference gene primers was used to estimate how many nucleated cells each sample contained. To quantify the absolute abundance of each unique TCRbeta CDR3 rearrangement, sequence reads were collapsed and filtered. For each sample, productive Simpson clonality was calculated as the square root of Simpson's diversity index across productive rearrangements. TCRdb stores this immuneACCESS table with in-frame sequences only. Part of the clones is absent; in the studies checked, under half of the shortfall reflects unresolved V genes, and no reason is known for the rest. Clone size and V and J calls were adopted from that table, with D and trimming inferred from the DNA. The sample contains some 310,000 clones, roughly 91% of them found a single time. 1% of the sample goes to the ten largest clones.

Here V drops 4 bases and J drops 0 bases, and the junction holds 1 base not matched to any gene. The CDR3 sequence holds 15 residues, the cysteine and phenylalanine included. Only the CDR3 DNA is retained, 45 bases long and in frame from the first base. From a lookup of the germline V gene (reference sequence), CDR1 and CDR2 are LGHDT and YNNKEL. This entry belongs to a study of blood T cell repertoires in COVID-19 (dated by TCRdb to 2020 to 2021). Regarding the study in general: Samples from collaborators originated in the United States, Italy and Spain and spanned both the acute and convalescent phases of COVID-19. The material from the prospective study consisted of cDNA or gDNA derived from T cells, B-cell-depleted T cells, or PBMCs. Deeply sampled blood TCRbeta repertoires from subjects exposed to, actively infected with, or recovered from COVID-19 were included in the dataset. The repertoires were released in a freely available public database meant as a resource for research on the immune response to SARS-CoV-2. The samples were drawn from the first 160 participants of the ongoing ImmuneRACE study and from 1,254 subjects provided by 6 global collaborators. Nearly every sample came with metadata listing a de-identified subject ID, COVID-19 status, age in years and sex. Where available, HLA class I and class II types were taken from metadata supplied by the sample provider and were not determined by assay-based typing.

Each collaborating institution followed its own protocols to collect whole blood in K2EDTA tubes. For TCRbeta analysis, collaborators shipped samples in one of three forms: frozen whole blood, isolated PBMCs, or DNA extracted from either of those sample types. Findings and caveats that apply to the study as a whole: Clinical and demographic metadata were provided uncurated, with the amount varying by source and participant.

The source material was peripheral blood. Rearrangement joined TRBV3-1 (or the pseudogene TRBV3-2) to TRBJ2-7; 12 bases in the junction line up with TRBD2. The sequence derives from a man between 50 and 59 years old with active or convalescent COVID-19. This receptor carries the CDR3 CASSLTSGSSYEQYF. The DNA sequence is TGTGCCAGCAGCCTGACTAGCGGGAGCTCCTACGAGCAGTACTTC.